Listed below are T cell receptor beta chains from one sample, sequenced in a study of cytomegalovirus exposure and HLA in healthy donors. Profiling relied on immunoSEQ multiplex PCR, and the TCRdb table lists in-frame clones only, not all of them. The sample has about 360,000 clones, 86% seen once. The sequenced sample was PBMCs. Source of these receptors: a woman under 30 in good health and CMV-seronegative. Each CDR3 is given with its conserved first and last residue. D genes are given only for firm matches. Some rows mark clone size as missing; the rest say once, few, many or name a class of expanded clone.

d_gene	v_gene	j_gene	abundance	CDR3nt	CDR3aa
TRBD1	TRBV28	TRBJ2-3	NA	TGTGCCAGCATAGAGACAGGGGGCCGTACCAGCACAGATACGCAGTATTTT	CASIETGGRTSTDTQYF
NA	TRBV10-3	TRBJ1-1	NA	TGTGCCATCAGTGAGAACTTGGGGCCGGGCACTGAAGCTTTCTTT	CAISENLGPGTEAFF
NA	TRBV6-1	TRBJ1-4	NA	TGTGCCAGCAGTGAACCGACAGAAGATAATGAAAAACTGTTTTTT	CASSEPTEDNEKLFF
TRBD1	TRBV19	TRBJ1-1	NA	TGTGCCAGTAGTATAGCTCAGGGACAGCAAAACACTGAAGCTTTCTTT	CASSIAQGQQNTEAFF
NA	TRBV7-3	TRBJ2-3	few	TGTGCCAGCAGCCCCCCGGGGAGAGATACGCAGTATTTT	CASSPPGRDTQYF
NA	TRBV29-1	TRBJ2-3	NA	TGCAGCGTTGATGGGGGCGCTAGCAATCCTAGCACAGATACGCAGTATTTT	CSVDGGASNPSTDTQYF
NA	TRBV10-3	TRBJ2-1	NA	TGTGCCACCACGGGGGAAGGCTATGAGCAGTTCTTC	CATTGEGYEQFF
TRBD1	TRBV10-3	TRBJ1-5	NA	TGTGCCATCAGTGAGGGACAGGTGAATCAGCCCCAGCATTTT	CAISEGQVNQPQHF
TRBD1	TRBV27	TRBJ1-2	NA	TGTGCCAGCAGTCCCCCCCCCAGGGGCAGGGGGGACTATGGCTACACCTTC	CASSPPPRGRGDYGYTF
NA	TRBV10-1	TRBJ1-5	NA	TGCGCCAGCAGTGAGTCCGGGAGCAATCAGCCCCAGCATTTT	CASSESGSNQPQHF
TRBD2	TRBV6-5	TRBJ2-3	NA	TGTGCCAGCAGTTACTCTTATGGGACTAGTACAGATACGCAGTATTTT	CASSYSYGTSTDTQYF